One sample yielded the 22 T cell receptor beta chains listed below, sequenced in a study of T cells after yellow fever vaccination. MiXCR, run by TCRdb on the 5' RACE reads, gives a single entry per CDR3 protein. The top ten hold roughly 13% of the sample, which has nearly 550,000 distinct CDR3 sequences, roughly 19% seen once. This specimen consisted of PBMCs, obtained 15 days after the yellow fever booster vaccination. Receptors originate from a young man who received the YFV17D yellow fever vaccine.

This clonotype was detected only a few times. The V gene is TRBV12-3 or TRBV12-4, the J gene TRBJ1-4; D gene ambiguous. Trimming pared 4 bases from V and 8 bases from J, leaving 11 bases between. The CDR3 contains 13 residues. Here the CDR3 reads CASSYRSLEKLFF. For the CDR3, the DNA is TGTGCCAGCAGTTATAGGAGCCTCGAAAAACTGTTTTTT.

This clonotype was detected a few times. This chain connects TRBV14 to TRBJ2-7, with unresolved D. The CDR3 totals 13 residues. V was clipped by 0 bases and J by 7 bases, with 10 bases between them. Germline V CDR1 and CDR2: SGHDN, FVKESK. CDR3 residues: CASSQDLGSEQYF. The CDR3 DNA reads TGTGCCAGCAGCCAAGATCTTGGATCGGAGCAGTACTTC.

The chain links TRBV9 to TRBJ2-2, with D uncertain. CDR1 SGDLS and CDR2 YYNGEE come from the germline V gene. Trimming removed 5 bases from V and 7 bases from J, with 9 bases in between. The CDR3 consists of 12 residues. The CDR3 protein is CASRASYGELFF. CDR3 DNA sequence: TGTGCCAGCAGGGCGAGTTACGGGGAGCTGTTTTTT.

The count of this clonotype is one. V and J are TRBV19 and TRBJ2-1, with 9 nucleotides matching TRBD1. Per germline, CDR1 LNHDA and CDR2 SQIVND (reference sequence). The CDR3 sequence is 17 residues long. Unmatched junction bases numbered 9, after V lost 0 bases and J lost 6 bases. CDR3 amino acids: CASSIDATDRGGNEQFF. DNA of the CDR3: TGTGCCAGTAGTATAGACGCAACCGACAGGGGGGGCAATGAGCAGTTCTTC.

The V gene is TRBV12-3 or TRBV12-4, the J gene TRBJ2-3, with D perhaps matching TRBD1 (6 bases). The CDR3 loop spans 16 amino acids. Deletions cut 8 bases from V and 0 bases from J, with 18 bases between. CDR3 sequence reads: CASLPRGSGSTDTQYF. CDR3 sequence (DNA): TGTGCCAGCCTCCCCAGGGGAAGCGGTAGCACAGATACGCAGTATTTT.

This chain uses TRBV25-1 with TRBJ2-7; D call uncertain. Germline assignment: CDR1 MGHDK and CDR2 SYGVNS. The CDR3 runs to 13 residues. V lost 3 bases to trimming and J lost 4 bases, with 10 bases between them. The CDR3 sequence: CASSDLVQYEQYF. CDR3 nucleotides: TGTGCCAGCAGTGACCTAGTTCAATACGAGCAGTACTTC.

The V call is TRBV20-1, the J call TRBJ2-3; D uncertain. V was cut by 2 bases and J by 2 bases, with 20 bases left in between. The CDR3 has 17 amino acids. Germline V gene sequence: CDR1 DFQATT, CDR2 SNEGSKA (reference sequence). The CDR3 reads CSARKLQTPLNTDTQYF. In DNA form, the CDR3 reads TGCAGTGCTAGAAAACTACAGACACCTCTCAACACAGATACGCAGTATTTT.

The chain recombines TRBV7-6 with TRBJ2-7; TRBD2 is a possible D gene (5 bases). Between the trimmed V and J ends, which lost 8 bases and 13 bases, there was a span of 12 bases. This CDR3 has 9 residues. Germline CDR1 reads SGHVS; CDR2 reads FNYEAQ. CDR3 loop: CASLAGPYF. The CDR3 DNA is TGTGCCAGCCTGGCGGGCCCCTACTTC.

The genes are TRBV5-1 and TRBJ2-3; maybe TRBD2 (6 bases). The ends were cut back, 4 bases at V and 2 bases at J, with 8 bases in the middle. There are 13 residues in the CDR3. Germline V gene lookup returns CDR1 SGHRS and CDR2 YFSETQ. The CDR3 sequence is CASSAGLTDTQYF. As DNA, the CDR3 is TGCGCCAGCAGCGCGGGGCTCACAGATACGCAGTATTTT.

This chain joins TRBV29-1 and TRBJ2-1, with TRBD2 identical over 7 bases. Trimming cost V 7 bases and J 9 bases; bases outside gene matches: 9. CDR1 is SQVTM and CDR2 is ANQGSEA in the germline V gene. The CDR3 runs to 12 residues. CDR3 loop: CSASREMGEQFF. CDR3 nucleotide sequence: TGCAGCGCTTCGCGGGAGATGGGTGAGCAGTTCTTC.

This clonotype was found a few times. The rearrangement uses TRBV3-1 and TRBJ2-3; tentatively, D is TRBD1 or TRBD2 (5 bases each). The CDR3 sequence is 15 residues long. The germline V gene has CDR1 LGHDT and CDR2 YNNKEL (reference sequence). V gave up 3 bases and J gave up 5 bases, with 15 bases separating them. The CDR3 reads CASSQGDAGVDTQYF. The CDR3 nucleotides are TGTGCCAGCAGCCAGGGGGACGCGGGTGTAGATACGCAGTATTTT.

DNA of the CDR3: TGCGCCAGCAAAAAACAGGGAAGCCAAGAGACCCAGTACTTC. Protein sequence: CASKKQGSQETQYF. This chain links TRBV4-1 with TRBJ2-5, with D possibly matching TRBD1 (6 bases). This CDR3 has 14 residues. Germline-derived CDR1 and CDR2 are MGHRA and YSYEKL. Trimming removed 7 bases from V and 1 base from J, with 13 bases in between.

The chain links TRBV6-5 to TRBJ2-4; D not certain. The CDR3 contains 17 residues. The germline gives CDR1 MNHEY, CDR2 SVGAGI. V was pared by 0 bases and J by 3 bases, with 15 bases between. The CDR3 is CASSYSMAGFGKNIQYF. For the CDR3, the DNA is TGTGCCAGCAGTTACTCGATGGCAGGATTTGGCAAAAACATTCAGTACTTC.

The chain has TRBV20-1 and TRBJ2-7; 11 bases fit TRBD2. The CDR3 is 13 residues long. Trimming removed 8 bases from V and 4 bases from J; junction bases left unmatched: 7. Per the germline V gene, CDR1 is DFQATT and CDR2 is SNEGSKA (reference sequence). The CDR3 DNA reads TGCAGTACCGCGTTAGCGGGAGGGTACGAGCAGTACTTC. This translates into CSTALAGGYEQYF.

The chain employs TRBV20-1 and TRBJ2-5; no clear D. CDR1 is DFQATT and CDR2 is SNEGSKA in the germline V gene (reference sequence). Between the trimmed V and J ends, which lost 3 bases and 5 bases, there was a span of 10 bases. The CDR3 totals 12 residues. The CDR3 nucleotides are TGCAGTGCTAGTTTACGACGGGAGACCCAGTACTTC. Encoded protein: CSASLRRETQYF.

Only a few counts were recorded for this clonotype. J is TRBJ2-7 and V is TRBV20-1; D is possibly TRBD1 (5 bases). This CDR3 comprises 16 residues. Germline V gene sequence: CDR1 DFQATT, CDR2 SNEGSKA (reference sequence). Deletions cut 2 bases from V and 0 bases from J, with 17 bases between. This CDR3 is CSARSTTGLSSYEQYF. CDR3 coding DNA: TGCAGTGCTAGATCCACCACAGGATTAAGCTCCTACGAGCAGTACTTC.

This clonotype has more than one count but fewer than ten. The chain uses TRBV5-5 and TRBJ2-7; D is possibly TRBD2 (5 bases). V was trimmed by 0 bases and J by 7 bases, leaving 17 bases between them. CDR1 SGHKS and CDR2 YYEKEE come from the germline V gene (reference sequence). CDR3 length: 15 residues. Written as DNA, the CDR3 is TGTGCCAGCAGCTTGGTCCGGCGCGCGGGCGGGGAGCAGTACTTC. It is translated as CASSLVRRAGGEQYF. Drawing the rest from reference TRBV5-5 and TRBJ2-7, the complete variable domain is DAGVTQSPTHLIKTRGQQVTLRCSPISGHKSVSWYQQVLGQGPQFIFQYYEKEERGRGNFPDRFSARQFPNYSSELNVNALLLGDSALYLCASSLVRRAGGEQYFGPGTRLTVT.

The CDR3 nucleotides are TGTGCCTGGGCTACTTCTAGCGGGAGGTGGTTCTTC. This codes for CAWATSSGRWFF. V usage is TRBV30 and J usage is TRBJ2-1; 11 positions match TRBD2. Per germline, CDR1 GTSNPN and CDR2 SVGIG (reference sequence). This CDR3 contains 12 residues. V lost 5 bases, J lost 15 bases, and 9 bases stayed unmatched.

A few counts support this clonotype. The DNA of the CDR3 is TGTGCCAGCAGCTCCGGGACGGGGGCCAATGAGCAGTTCTTC. It is translated as CASSSGTGANEQFF. The chain uses TRBV5-6 and TRBJ2-1; perhaps D is TRBD1 or TRBD2 (6 bases each). Germline V lookup: CDR1 SGHDT, CDR2 YYEEEE. V dropped 3 bases and J dropped 6 bases, with 13 bases sitting between them. This CDR3 is 14 amino acids long.

This clonotype was counted between two and nine times. Just one base apart from a much larger clone, this may be a read error. The genes are TRBV12-3 or TRBV12-4 and TRBJ2-7; D unresolved. The V gene lost 6 bases and the J gene lost 2 bases, with 5 bases spanning the gap. This CDR3 spans 11 amino acids. CDR3 sequence (DNA): TGTGCCAGCAGGCTCACCTACGAGCAGTACTTC. Its protein is CASRLTYEQYF.

This clonotype was counted once. The chain joins TRBV5-1 to TRBJ1-1; D unclear. Germline CDR1 SGHRS, CDR2 YFSETQ. This CDR3 has 13 amino acids. The V and J ends lost 0 bases and 10 bases respectively, with 13 bases between them. The CDR3 loop reads CASSLDGETSAFF. In DNA, the CDR3 is TGCGCCAGCAGCTTGGACGGGGAAACATCAGCTTTCTTT.

This chain links TRBV7-2 with TRBJ2-7; D gene unclear. The germline gives CDR1 SGHTA, CDR2 FQGNSA. This CDR3 is built from 13 residues. Trimming took 4 bases from V and 4 from J, leaving 11 bases between them. CDR3 nucleotides: TGTGCCAGCAGCTCCCCTCACGTATACGAGCAGTACTTC. Its protein is CASSSPHVYEQYF.